This TCR beta chain originates from a study of blood T cell repertoires in COVID-19. About the research overall: COVID-19 samples, acute and convalescent, were from the United States, Italy and Spain.

Only in-frame clones appear in the TCRdb table, and some are missing; sequencing was by immunoSEQ multiplex PCR. Altogether around 83,000 clones are present, 80% to 90% being singletons, with the ten largest covering roughly 13%. The source material was peripheral blood. The source is a man in his 70s with active or convalescent COVID-19.

The CDR3 here is CASSKELDSWVGYGYTF. Here the CDR3 DNA reads TGTGCCAGCAGCAAAGAGTTAGACAGTTGGGTCGGCTATGGCTACACCTTC. This chain connects TRBV21-1 to TRBJ1-2; no check of the table's D call, TRBD1, against the DNA was made. TRBV21-1 counts as a pseudogene. CDR3 size: 17 residues.